This is a list of T cell receptor beta chains from one sample in a study of cytomegalovirus exposure and HLA in healthy donors. Produced via immunoSEQ multiplex PCR; TCRdb's table is partial and in-frame only. This sample has about 140,000 clones; 88% occur once, and the top ten carry 0.51%. Sequencing was performed on PBMCs. The source is a woman between 35 and 50 years old in good health and CMV-seronegative. The CDR3 runs from the conserved cysteine through the conserved F or W. D genes are given only for firm matches. Part of the rows lack a size; the others show once, few, many or a class for expanded clones.

>TRBJ2-3|-|TRBV6-5|-
CASSYRRGTQYF
TGTGCCAGCAGTTACCGTAGAGGTACGCAGTATTTT
>TRBJ2-3|-|TRBV4-2|-
CASSQAIKGGNTQYF
TGTGCCAGCAGCCAAGCGATTAAGGGAGGAAATACGCAGTATTTT
>TRBJ2-7|TRBD1|TRBV6-5|once
CATSGTGVFYEQYF
TGTGCCACCTCCGGGACAGGGGTTTTCTACGAGCAGTACTTC
>TRBJ2-5|TRBD1|TRBV5-8|-
CASLPRDRGRVQYF
TGTGCCAGTCTTCCCCGGGACAGGGGGCGAGTCCAGTACTTC
>TRBJ2-7|-|TRBV28|once
CASSLLRYEQYF
TGTGCCAGCAGTTTACTGCGGTACGAGCAGTACTTC
>TRBJ2-1|TRBD2|TRBV5-1|few
CASSKTSGSSYNEQFF
TGCGCCAGCAGCAAGACTAGCGGGAGCTCCTACAATGAGCAGTTCTTC
>TRBJ2-7|TRBD2|TRBV4-1|few
CASSPGTSGFYEQYF
TGCGCCAGCAGCCCGGGGACTAGCGGCTTTTACGAGCAGTACTTC
>TRBJ2-7|-|TRBV5-1|once
CALRGAKNYEQYF
TGCGCCCTTCGGGGGGCTAAAAACTACGAGCAGTACTTC
>TRBJ2-1|TRBD2|TRBV4-2|once
CASSQGTGGSDEQFF
TGTGCCAGCAGCCAAGGGACGGGAGGGTCCGATGAGCAGTTCTTC
>TRBJ1-1|-|TRBV18|-
CASSPDLVAEAFF
TGTGCCAGCTCACCCGACTTGGTCGCTGAAGCTTTCTTT
>TRBJ2-7|-|TRBV28|-
CASSYGTAYEQYF
TGTGCCAGCAGCTACGGGACTGCCTACGAGCAGTACTTC
>TRBJ2-1|-|TRBV27|-
CASRMAPRGSYNEQFF
TGTGCCAGCAGAATGGCGCCGCGGGGCTCCTACAATGAGCAGTTCTTC
>TRBJ1-1|-|TRBV2|-
CASSEALRGEAFF
TGTGCCAGCAGTGAAGCGCTGCGAGGTGAAGCTTTCTTT
>TRBJ2-3|-|TRBV19|-
CASSPLWGEDTQYF
TGTGCCAGTAGTCCTCTTTGGGGGGAAGATACGCAGTATTTT
>TRBJ2-2|-|TRBV6-5|-
CASKTNPGTGELFF
TGTGCCAGCAAAACAAATCCGGGCACCGGGGAGCTGTTTTTT